This TCR beta chain was obtained from a study of vaccination and CD4 T cells after COVID-19. Stated treatment: approximately 9-day PBMC culture with coronavirus spike peptide pools or control peptides (ViraFEST assay). The CDR3 consists of 16 residues. Germline CDR1 is SGHKS and CDR2 is YYEKEE (reference sequence). Trimming at V came to 5 bases and at J to 1 base, leaving 7 bases not matched to a gene. On this clonotype: Antigen unknown.

Cultured CD4+ T cells had their DNA profiled by the Oncomine TCR Beta short-read assay. TCRdb analysed the PCR reads with MiXCR anew, one entry per CDR3 protein. The sample yields 15,000 or so distinct CDR3 sequences, 48% seen once. Sequenced sample: CD4+ T cells from blood, cultured in vitro. The gene calls are TRBV5-5 and TRBJ1-1; 11 positions match TRBD1. The clonotype comes from a human donor who had recovered from COVID-19. The chain's CDR3 is CASRSGQGARNTEAFF. Here the CDR3 DNA reads TGTGCCAGCAGGAGCGGACAGGGGGCGAGGAACACTGAAGCTTTCTTT.